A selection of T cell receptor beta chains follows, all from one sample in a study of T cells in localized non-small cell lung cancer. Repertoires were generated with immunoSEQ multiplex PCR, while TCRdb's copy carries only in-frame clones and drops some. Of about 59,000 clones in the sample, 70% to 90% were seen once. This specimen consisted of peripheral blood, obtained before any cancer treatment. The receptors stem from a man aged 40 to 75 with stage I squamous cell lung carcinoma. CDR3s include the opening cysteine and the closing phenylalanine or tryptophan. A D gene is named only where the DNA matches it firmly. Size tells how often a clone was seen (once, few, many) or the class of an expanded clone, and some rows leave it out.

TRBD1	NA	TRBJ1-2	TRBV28	CASSPTGVRGYTF	TGTGCCAGCAGTCCAACAGGGGTACGGGGCTACACCTTC
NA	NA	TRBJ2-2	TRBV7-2	CASSLYRVDGELFF	TGTGCCAGCAGCTTGTACAGGGTAGACGGGGAGCTGTTTTTT
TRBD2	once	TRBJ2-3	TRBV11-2	CASSLDITGGGTDTQYF	TGTGCCAGCAGCTTAGATATAACGGGAGGAGGCACAGATACGCAGTATTTT
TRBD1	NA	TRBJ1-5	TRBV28	CASSPRGTSSNQPQHF	TGTGCCAGCAGTCCCAGGGGGACATCAAGCAATCAGCCCCAGCATTTT
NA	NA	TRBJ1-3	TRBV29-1	CSVDLQNTIYF	TGCAGCGTTGATCTCCAAAACACCATATATTTT
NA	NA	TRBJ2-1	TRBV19	CASSPDRYNEQFF	TGTGCCAGTAGCCCGGACAGATACAATGAGCAGTTCTTC
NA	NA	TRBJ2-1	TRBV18	CASSPTSSHEQFF	TGTGCCAGCTCACCAACTAGTAGCCATGAGCAGTTCTTC
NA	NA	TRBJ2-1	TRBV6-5	CASKDDRKYNEQFF	TGTGCCAGCAAGGATGATCGGAAATACAATGAGCAGTTCTTC
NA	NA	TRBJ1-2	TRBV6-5	CASSYRGLYGYTF	TGTGCCAGCAGTTACCGGGGGCTCTATGGCTACACCTTC
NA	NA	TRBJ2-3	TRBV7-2	CASSLEGTSFTDTQYF	TGTGCCAGCAGCTTAGAGGGGACATCTTTCACAGATACGCAGTATTTT
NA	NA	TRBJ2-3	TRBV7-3	CASSSRRMDTQYF	TGTGCCAGCAGCTCCCGGAGGATGGATACGCAGTATTTT
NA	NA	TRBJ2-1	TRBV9	CASSVGLVSYNEQFF	TGTGCCAGCAGCGTAGGGCTAGTATCTTACAATGAGCAGTTCTTC
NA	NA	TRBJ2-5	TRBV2	CASSSRAYQETQYF	TGTGCCAGCAGTTCCAGAGCGTACCAAGAGACCCAGTACTTC
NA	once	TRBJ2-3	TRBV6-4	CASSDSQGRSDTQYF	TGTGCCAGCAGTGACTCGCAGGGACGGTCAGATACGCAGTATTTT
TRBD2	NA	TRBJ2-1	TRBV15	CATSIAGGYYNEQFF	TGTGCCACCAGCATTGCGGGAGGCTACTACAATGAGCAGTTCTTC
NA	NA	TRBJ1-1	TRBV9	CASSVEPNTEAFF	TGTGCCAGCAGCGTAGAGCCGAACACTGAAGCTTTCTTT
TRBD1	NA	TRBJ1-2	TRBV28	CASSPMTGVGYTF	TGTGCCAGCAGTCCTATGACAGGGGTGGGCTACACCTTC
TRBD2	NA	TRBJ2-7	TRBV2	CASSVLSGRGEQYF	TGTGCCAGCAGTGTCCTTAGCGGGAGGGGAGAGCAGTACTTC
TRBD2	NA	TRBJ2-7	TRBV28	CASSSQAGARREEQYF	TGTGCCAGCAGTTCCCAAGCGGGAGCCCGGCGGGAAGAGCAGTACTTC
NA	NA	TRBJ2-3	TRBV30	CGLEGGSADTQYF	TGTGGGCTGGAAGGGGGGAGCGCAGATACGCAGTATTTT
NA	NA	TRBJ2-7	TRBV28	CASSPLFWGAPNEQYF	TGTGCCAGCAGTCCACTTTTTTGGGGGGCGCCCAACGAGCAGTACTTC
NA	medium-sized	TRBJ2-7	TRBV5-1	CASRRMPPNEQYF	TGCGCCAGCAGAAGAATGCCGCCTAACGAGCAGTACTTC
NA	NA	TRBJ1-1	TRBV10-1	CASSESVGEPEAFF	TGCGCCAGCAGTGAGTCGGTGGGGGAGCCTGAAGCTTTCTTT
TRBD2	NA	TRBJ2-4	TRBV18	CASSPTRQGLAGGSDKNIQYF	TGTGCCAGCTCACCAACGAGACAGGGACTAGCGGGAGGGAGCGACAAAAACATTCAGTACTTC
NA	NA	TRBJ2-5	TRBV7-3	CASSAGQQETQYF	TGTGCCAGCAGCGCCGGACAGCAAGAGACCCAGTACTTC
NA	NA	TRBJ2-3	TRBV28	CASNRVVELDTQYF	TGTGCCAGCAACCGGGTGGTCGAGTTGGATACGCAGTATTTT
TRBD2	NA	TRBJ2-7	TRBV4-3	CASSQSIGTSGYEQYF	TGCGCCAGCAGCCAATCCATTGGGACTAGCGGATACGAGCAGTACTTC
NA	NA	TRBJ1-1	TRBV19	CASSTQGSTEAFF	TGTGCCAGTAGTACGCAGGGAAGCACTGAAGCTTTCTTT
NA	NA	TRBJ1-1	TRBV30	CAWSVLVLNTKAFF	TGTGCCTGGAGTGTTTTAGTCCTGAACACTAAAGCTTTCTTT
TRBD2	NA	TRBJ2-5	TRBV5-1	CASSFGMGGQETQYF	TGCGCCAGCAGCTTTGGTATGGGAGGGCAAGAGACCCAGTACTTC
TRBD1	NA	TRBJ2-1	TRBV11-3	CASSLDGTGGEQFF	TGTGCCAGCAGCTTAGATGGGACAGGGGGTGAGCAGTTCTTC
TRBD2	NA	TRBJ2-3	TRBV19	CASSRQPGLHTDTQYF	TGTGCCAGTAGTAGACAACCGGGACTACACACAGATACGCAGTATTTT
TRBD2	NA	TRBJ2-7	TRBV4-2	CASSQVPTAGASYEQYF	TGTGCCAGCAGCCAAGTCCCTACAGCGGGGGCGTCCTACGAGCAGTACTTC
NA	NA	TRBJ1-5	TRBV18	CASSPRGPGQPQHF	TGTGCCAGCTCACCACGGGGGCCGGGTCAGCCCCAGCATTTT
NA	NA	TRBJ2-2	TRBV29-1	CSIRRGGTGELFF	TGCAGCATACGCAGGGGAGGAACCGGGGAGCTGTTTTTT
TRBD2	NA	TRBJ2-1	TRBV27	CASSPRLAGGIYEQFF	TGTGCCAGCAGTCCCCGACTAGCGGGAGGTATCTATGAGCAGTTCTTC
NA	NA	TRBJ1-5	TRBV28	CASSLGTQNQPQHF	TGTGCCAGCAGTTTGGGGACTCAGAATCAGCCCCAGCATTTT
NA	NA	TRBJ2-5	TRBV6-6	CASSYEGHEQETQYF	TGTGCCAGCAGTTACGAGGGGCACGAACAAGAGACCCAGTACTTC
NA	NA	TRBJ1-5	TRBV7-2	CASSAGGRSNQPQHF	TGTGCCAGCAGCGCGGGGGGTCGAAGCAATCAGCCCCAGCATTTT
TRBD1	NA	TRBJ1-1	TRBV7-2	CASSRGQGREYTEAFF	TGTGCCAGCAGTCGCGGACAGGGAAGAGAGTACACTGAAGCTTTCTTT
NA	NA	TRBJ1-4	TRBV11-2	CASSFLFPQGRSEKLFF	TGTGCCAGCAGCTTTCTCTTTCCCCAGGGGAGGAGTGAAAAACTGTTTTTT
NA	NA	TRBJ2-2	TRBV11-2	CASSSPPALVVTGELFF	TGTGCCAGCAGCTCTCCCCCCGCGCTAGTTGTGACCGGGGAGCTGTTTTTT
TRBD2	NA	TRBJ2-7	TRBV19	CASSGLAGVYEQYF	TGTGCCAGTAGTGGACTAGCGGGAGTGTACGAGCAGTACTTC
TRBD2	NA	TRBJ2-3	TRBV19	CASSAYSGRARDTQYF	TGTGCCAGTAGTGCGTATAGCGGGAGGGCCCGAGATACGCAGTATTTT
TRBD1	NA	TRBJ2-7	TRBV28	CASSSGGAQLYEQYF	TGTGCCAGCAGTTCAGGGGGCGCGCAATTATACGAGCAGTACTTC
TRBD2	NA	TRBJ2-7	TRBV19	CASSLRTSGSSGRYEQYF	TGTGCCAGTAGTCTCCGGACTAGCGGGAGCTCGGGGAGATACGAGCAGTACTTC
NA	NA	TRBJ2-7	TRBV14	CASSRSAGQTYEQYF	TGTGCCAGCAGCCGATCGGCGGGACAAACCTACGAGCAGTACTTC
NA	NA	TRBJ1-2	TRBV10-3	CAISDGGTYGYTF	TGTGCCATCAGTGATGGGGGGACCTATGGCTACACCTTC
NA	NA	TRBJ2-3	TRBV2	CASSELTDTQYF	TGTGCCAGCAGTGAATTAACAGATACGCAGTATTTT
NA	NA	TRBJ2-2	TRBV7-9	CASSLVGAVTGELFF	TGTGCCAGCAGCTTAGTCGGGGCAGTCACCGGGGAGCTGTTTTTT
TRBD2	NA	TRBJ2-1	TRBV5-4	CASSLGLAGDFFNEQFF	TGTGCCAGCAGCTTGGGGCTAGCGGGAGACTTTTTCAATGAGCAGTTCTTC
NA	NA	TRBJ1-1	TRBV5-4	CASSLGFIGVTEAFF	TGTGCCAGCAGCTTGGGTTTCATTGGGGTTACTGAAGCTTTCTTT
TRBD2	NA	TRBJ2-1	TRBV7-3	CASSLTSGRDEQFF	TGTGCCAGCAGCTTGACTAGCGGGAGGGACGAGCAGTTCTTC